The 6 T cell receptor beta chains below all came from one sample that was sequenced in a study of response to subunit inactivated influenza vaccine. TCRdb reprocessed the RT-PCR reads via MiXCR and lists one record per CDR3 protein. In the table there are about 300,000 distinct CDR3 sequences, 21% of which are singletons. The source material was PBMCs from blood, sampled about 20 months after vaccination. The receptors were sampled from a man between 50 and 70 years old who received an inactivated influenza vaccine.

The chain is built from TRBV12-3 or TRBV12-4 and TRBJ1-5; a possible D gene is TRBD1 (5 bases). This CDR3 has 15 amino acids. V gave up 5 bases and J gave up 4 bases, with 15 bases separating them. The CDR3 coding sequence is TGTGCCAGCAGTACCCCCAGAGCAGGGAATCAGCCCCAGCATTTT. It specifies CASSTPRAGNQPQHF.

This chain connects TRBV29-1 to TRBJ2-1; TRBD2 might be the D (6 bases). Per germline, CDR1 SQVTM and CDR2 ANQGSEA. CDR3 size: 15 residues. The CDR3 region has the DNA TGCAGTGGTGGGGGACTTCCTAGCTCCTACAATGAGCAGTTCTTC. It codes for CSGGGLPSSYNEQFF.

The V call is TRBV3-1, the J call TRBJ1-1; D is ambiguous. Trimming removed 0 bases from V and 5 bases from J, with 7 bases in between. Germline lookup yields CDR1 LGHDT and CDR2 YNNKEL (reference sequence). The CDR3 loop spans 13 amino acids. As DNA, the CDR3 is TGTGCCAGCAGCCAAGATATACTGACTGAAGCTTTCTTT. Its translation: CASSQDILTEAFF.

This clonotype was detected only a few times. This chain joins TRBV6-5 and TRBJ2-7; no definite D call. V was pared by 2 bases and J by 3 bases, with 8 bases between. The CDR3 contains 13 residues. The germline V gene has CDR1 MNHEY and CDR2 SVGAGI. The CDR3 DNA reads TGTGCCAGCAGTTACGGGAACAGCTACGAGCAGTACTTC. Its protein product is CASSYGNSYEQYF.

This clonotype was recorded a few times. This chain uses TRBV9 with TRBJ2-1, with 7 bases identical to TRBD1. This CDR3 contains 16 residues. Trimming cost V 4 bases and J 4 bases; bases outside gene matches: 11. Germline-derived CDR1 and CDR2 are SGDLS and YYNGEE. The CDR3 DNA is TGTGCCAGCAGCAGTGGGCCGGGCAGGGGGTACAATGAGCAGTTCTTC. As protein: CASSSGPGRGYNEQFF.

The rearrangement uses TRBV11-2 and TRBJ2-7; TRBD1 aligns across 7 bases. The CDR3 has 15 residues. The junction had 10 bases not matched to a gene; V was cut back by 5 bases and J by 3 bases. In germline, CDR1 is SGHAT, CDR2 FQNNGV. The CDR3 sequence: CASSRGTGAIYEQYF. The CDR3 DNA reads TGTGCCAGCAGCAGGGGAACAGGGGCTATCTACGAGCAGTACTTC.